A selection of T cell receptor beta chains follows, all from one sample in a study of cytomegalovirus exposure and HLA in healthy donors. The method was immunoSEQ multiplex PCR; TCRdb's version includes in-frame clones alone and lacks a portion of them. This sample carries under 110,000 clones, about 75% of them seen once, and the ten largest clones take about 10%. The sequencing sample was made of PBMCs. These receptors were obtained from a man aged 45-60 years in good health and CMV-seronegative. Each CDR3 is given with its conserved first and last residue. D genes are given only for firm matches. Expanded clones get a size class; other rows say once, few or many, or leave the size out.

clone_size j_call d_call v_call cdr3_nt cdr3_aa
. TRBJ2-3 . TRBV7-6 TGTGCCAGCAGCCTACTTACAGACACAGATACGCAGTATTTT CASSLLTDTDTQYF
. TRBJ2-5 TRBD1 TRBV30 TGTGCCTGGAGTATGATAGGACAGGGGGCTTATTCGGAGACCCAGTACTTC CAWSMIGQGAYSETQYF
. TRBJ2-1 TRBD2 TRBV11-3 TGTGCCAGCAGCTTCGGACTAGCGGGAGAGCAGTTCTTC CASSFGLAGEQFF
. TRBJ1-1 TRBD1 TRBV29-1 TGCAGCGCACGGAGACAGGGAACTGAAGCTTTCTTT CSARRQGTEAFF
few TRBJ1-1 TRBD1 TRBV15 TGTGCCACCAATCTGTACAACAGGGGGAGCCAAGCTTTCTTT CATNLYNRGSQAFF
. TRBJ1-5 TRBD1 TRBV19 TGTGCCAGACCACAGGGGATGGGCAATCAGCCCCAGCATTTT CARPQGMGNQPQHF
few TRBJ2-3 TRBD2 TRBV29-1 TGCAGCGTAACCGGGGGGACAGATACGCAGTATTTT CSVTGGTDTQYF
. TRBJ1-4 TRBD1 TRBV5-8 TGTGCCAGCAGCTTTTACGGGACAGCCAACACTAATGAAAAACTGTTTTTT CASSFYGTANTNEKLFF
. TRBJ1-1 . TRBV7-9 TGTGCCAGCAGCTTAAGTGAGGAAGCTTTCTTT CASSLSEEAFF
. TRBJ2-1 TRBD1 TRBV7-8 TGTGCCAGCAGTAATCCAGGGGGCAGGGGCAATGAGCAGTTCTTC CASSNPGGRGNEQFF
. TRBJ1-5 . TRBV6-1 TGTGCCAGCAGTGACCGGGGTGGTCGGTCCCAGCATTTT CASSDRGGRSQHF
. TRBJ1-3 . TRBV18 TGTGCCAGCTCACCGGAGGCGTCTGGAAACACCATATATTTT CASSPEASGNTIYF
. TRBJ2-5 . TRBV5-1 TGCGCCAGCAGAACACGGGAAGAGACCCAGTACTTC CASRTREETQYF
. TRBJ1-1 . TRBV4-1 TGCGCCAGCAGCCTAGGAAGGAGGGACACTGAAGCTTTCTTT CASSLGRRDTEAFF
. TRBJ2-3 TRBD2 TRBV27 TGTGCCAGCCGAATCTCTCTGGCTAGCGGGGTTAGCACAGATACGCAGTATTTT CASRISLASGVSTDTQYF
. TRBJ1-5 . TRBV19 TGTGCCAGTAGTATACAGGGGTCGGATCAGCCCCAGCATTTT CASSIQGSDQPQHF
few TRBJ1-4 TRBD1 TRBV5-1 TGCGCCAGCAGCACAGAGTCCAGGGGGTCAACTAATGAAAAACTGTTTTTT CASSTESRGSTNEKLFF
. TRBJ2-5 TRBD2 TRBV2 TGTGCCAGCAGTCAGACTAGCGGGGTGGAGACCCAGTACTTC CASSQTSGVETQYF
few TRBJ2-5 . TRBV4-1 TGCGCCAGCAGCCAATCGAGAGGGCAGGGGCAAGAGACCCAGTACTTC CASSQSRGQGQETQYF
. TRBJ2-7 . TRBV2 TGTGCCAGCAGTGAGATAGCGCGTGGCGAGCAGTACTTC CASSEIARGEQYF
. TRBJ2-3 . TRBV27 TGTGCCAGCAGTTTATATTTCGGGGGAACAGATACGCAGTATTTT CASSLYFGGTDTQYF
. TRBJ2-3 TRBD1 TRBV5-1 TGCGCCAGCAGCTCACAGGGGCGAGGGGAAATAGATACGCAGTATTTT CASSSQGRGEIDTQYF
. TRBJ2-7 TRBD2 TRBV5-1 TGCGCCAGCAGCCCTAGCGGGGGGGCCGCCCACGAGCAGTACTTC CASSPSGGAAHEQYF
. TRBJ2-3 . TRBV4-3 TGCGCCAGCAGCCAAGATATCCGGGATACGCAGTATTTT CASSQDIRDTQYF
. TRBJ2-7 TRBD1 TRBV11-2 TGTGCCAGCAGTTTACCAGGACAGGCCACCTACGAGCAGTACTTC CASSLPGQATYEQYF
. TRBJ2-5 TRBD2 TRBV5-6 TGTGCCAGCAGCTCCGGACTAGCGGGGAACCAAGAGACCCAGTACTTC CASSSGLAGNQETQYF
. TRBJ2-1 TRBD1 TRBV7-6 TGTGCCAGCAGCTCCAACGGGGCAGGCAGGGGGCTATACAATGAGCAGTTCTTC CASSSNGAGRGLYNEQFF
. TRBJ2-3 TRBD2 TRBV7-3 TGTGCCAGCACCATTAGCGGGCGGAGCACAGATACGCAGTATTTT CASTISGRSTDTQYF
. TRBJ1-2 . TRBV30 TGTGCCTGGAGACGTAAAATGGGAGCTAACTATGGCTACACCTTC CAWRRKMGANYGYTF
. TRBJ2-7 TRBD1 TRBV5-6 TGTGCCAGCAGTGTTTCTGACAGGGATCATCGGTTC CASSVSDRDHRF
. TRBJ2-7 . TRBV7-9 TGTGCCAGCAGCTTAGGTTTTGGCGGTGAAGAGCAGTACTTC CASSLGFGGEEQYF
. TRBJ1-4 . TRBV30 TGTGCCTGGAGTGAGGGGATTTCTAATGAAAAACTGTTTTTT CAWSEGISNEKLFF
few TRBJ2-5 TRBD1 TRBV14 TGTGCCAGCAGCCATGACAGGGAAGAGACCCAGTACTTC CASSHDREETQYF
. TRBJ2-7 . TRBV5-6 TGTGCCAGCAGCTGGGGACTCCGCGACGAGCAGTACTTC CASSWGLRDEQYF
. TRBJ1-4 TRBD1 TRBV10-2 TGCGCCAGCAGTTCCGGGACAGGGGGCGCTTCTAATGAAAAACTGTTTTTT CASSSGTGGASNEKLFF
once TRBJ2-5 . TRBV7-3 TGTGCCAGCAGCATACCACAGCCCACAGGGGAGACCCAGTACTTC CASSIPQPTGETQYF
. TRBJ1-6 . TRBV9 TGTGCCAGCAGCACCGGGACCTATAATTCACCCCTCCACTTT CASSTGTYNSPLHF
. TRBJ2-1 TRBD2 TRBV11-2 TGTGCCAGCAGCCCTCGTTCACTAGCGGGGGGGCCTGGGCAGTTCTTC CASSPRSLAGGPGQFF
. TRBJ2-7 . TRBV30 TGTGCCTGGAGTGTAGGGTTGACAGTGTACGAGCAGTACTTC CAWSVGLTVYEQYF
. TRBJ1-2 . TRBV6-5 TGTGCCAGCAGTTACTCAGAGGGCCCTAACTATGGCTACACCTTC CASSYSEGPNYGYTF
. TRBJ2-1 . TRBV18 TGTGCCAGCTCACCACCGCCAGGGAAGAGAGACGGTGAGCAGTTCTTC CASSPPPGKRDGEQFF
once TRBJ2-1 TRBD2 TRBV5-1 TGCGCCAGCCTTACCGGGACTAGCAGCTCCTACAATGAGCAGTTCTTC CASLTGTSSSYNEQFF
. TRBJ2-1 . TRBV7-3 TGTGCCAGCAACCTAATGGAAAGCGGCTACTCTTACAATGAGCAGTTCTTC CASNLMESGYSYNEQFF
once TRBJ2-7 TRBD1 TRBV25-1 TGTGCCAGCAGTCCTGTTGTCGAGGGACAGGCCCTATGCGAGCAGTACTTC CASSPVVEGQALCEQYF
few TRBJ2-3 . TRBV5-1 TGCGCCAGCAGCCGGCTGCAGGGCGGCACAGATACGCAGTATTTT CASSRLQGGTDTQYF
. TRBJ1-5 TRBD1 TRBV27 TGTGCCAGCAGTCCTCAGGGGGCGGTTCAGCCCCAGCATTTT CASSPQGAVQPQHF
. TRBJ1-2 . TRBV4-1 TGCGCCAGCAGCCAAGACCCCGCTAACTATGGCTACACCTTC CASSQDPANYGYTF
few TRBJ1-5 TRBD1 TRBV5-1 TGCGCCAGCAGCCCAGACAGGGCGAATCAGCCCCAGCATTTT CASSPDRANQPQHF
few TRBJ2-7 . TRBV5-6 TGTGCCAGCAGCTGGGGCCTTTCCTCCTACGAGCAGTACTTC CASSWGLSSYEQYF
. TRBJ2-5 . TRBV5-1 TGCGCCAGCAGCTTGGAAGCGGAGACCCAGTACTTC CASSLEAETQYF
once TRBJ2-1 TRBD2 TRBV5-4 TGTGCCAGCAGCGGGACCGCGACTAGCGGGGGGGCCAATGAGCAGTTCTTC CASSGTATSGGANEQFF
. TRBJ2-7 . TRBV5-1 TGCGCCAGCAGCCTTGGCGGTCTCTCCTCCTACGAGCAGTACTTC CASSLGGLSSYEQYF
. TRBJ2-7 TRBD1 TRBV10-3 TGTGCCATCAGTACCGGGACAGGGGCCTACGAGCAGTACTTC CAISTGTGAYEQYF
. TRBJ1-2 . TRBV4-3 TGCGCCAGCAGCCAAGGGGGGCCTGGGGGCTACACCTTC CASSQGGPGGYTF
. TRBJ2-1 . TRBV5-6 TGTGCCAGCAGGTCTGACAGGCCTTCCTACAATGAGCAGTTCTTC CASRSDRPSYNEQFF
. TRBJ2-7 . TRBV11-2 TGTGCCAGCAGCTTAGGGACGGGGGGCTGGGGGCAGTACTTC CASSLGTGGWGQYF
. TRBJ2-6 . TRBV5-4 TGTGCCACTCACTTCTCTGGGGCCAACGTCCTGACTTTC CATHFSGANVLTF
. TRBJ2-2 TRBD2 TRBV5-6 TGTGCCAGCAGCTTGGCGGGGGGGAACACCGGGGAGCTGTTTTTT CASSLAGGNTGELFF
once TRBJ2-7 TRBD1 TRBV15 TGTGCCACCAGCAGAGGACAGGGAGCGTACGAGCAGTACTTC CATSRGQGAYEQYF